Here is one T cell receptor beta chain with its context. All recovered Cohort 3 donors got two negative PCRs, got clearance, or saw symptom resolution. The sample comes from a study of blood T cell repertoires in COVID-19. CDR3 size: 12 residues. With 2 bases removed from V and 7 bases from J, the gap between germline ends came to 8 bases. Germline loops: CDR1 SGHTA, CDR2 FQGNSA. Authors' processing steps: By means of reference gene primer amplification, nucleated cell counts were estimated. The data were produced by immunoSEQ multiplex PCR, yet TCRdb's version contains in-frame clones alone and is incomplete. V and J calls and clone size come straight from that table; D and trimming were deduced from the DNA. The top ten clones hold about a fifth of a sample with 250,000 to 350,000 clones, 92% of them seen once.

The clonotype was recovered from a woman under 40 who had recovered from COVID-19. The chain is built from TRBV7-2 and TRBJ1-2; the D gene is possibly TRBD1 (5 bases). Source material: PBMCs or T cells enriched from blood (not recorded which). CDR3 DNA sequence: TGTGCCAGCAGCTTACGGGGGGGTGGCTACACCTTC. Its protein is CASSLRGGGYTF.